This record concerns one T cell receptor (beta chain) sequence. TCRdb processed the 5' RACE reads anew with MiXCR; each CDR3 protein has one entry. The table includes around 400,000 distinct CDR3 sequences, approximately 24% detected once. This entry belongs to a study of T-cell memory formation after mild COVID-19. CDR1 and CDR2 (germline): SGHTA, FQGTGA. The V and J ends lost 5 bases and 5 bases, in that order; junction bases with no gene match: 8. This CDR3 region has 14 residues. Sample: PBMCs or a T cell subset sorted from them (not recorded which). This clonotype originated in an adult woman who had mild COVID-19 (a few samples of this study predate the infection). Cell type and time point are not known. This chain connects TRBV7-3 to TRBJ2-7; 8 bases map to TRBD2. CDR3 bases: TGTGCCAGCAGCCCCGGGGGGGTCGCCAACGAGCAGTACTTC. Translating it yields CASSPGGVANEQYF.